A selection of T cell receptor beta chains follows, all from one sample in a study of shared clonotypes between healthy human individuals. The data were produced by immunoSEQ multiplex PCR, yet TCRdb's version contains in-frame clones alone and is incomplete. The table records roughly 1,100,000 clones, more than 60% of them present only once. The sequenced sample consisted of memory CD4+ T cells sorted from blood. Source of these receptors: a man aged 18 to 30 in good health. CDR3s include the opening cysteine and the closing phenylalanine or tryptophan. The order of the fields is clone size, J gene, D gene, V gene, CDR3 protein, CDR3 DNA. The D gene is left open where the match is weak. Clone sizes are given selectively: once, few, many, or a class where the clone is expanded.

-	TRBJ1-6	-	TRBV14	CASSPRQASYNSPLHF	TGTGCCAGCAGCCCGCGACAGGCCTCCTATAATTCACCCCTCCACTTT
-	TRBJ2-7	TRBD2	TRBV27	CASSLAGLAGYEQYF	TGTGCCAGCAGTTTAGCGGGACTAGCGGGATACGAGCAGTACTTC
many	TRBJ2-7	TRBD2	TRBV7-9	CASSLGASGKYEQYF	TGTGCCAGCAGCTTAGGAGCTAGCGGGAAATACGAGCAGTACTTC
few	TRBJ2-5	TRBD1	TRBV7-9	CASSLLRRGTGGETQYF	TGTGCCAGCAGCTTATTACGCCGGGGGACAGGGGGAGAGACCCAGTACTTC
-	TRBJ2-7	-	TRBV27	CASSFRGLVGEQYF	TGTGCCAGCAGTTTTAGGGGTCTGGTTGGCGAGCAGTACTTC
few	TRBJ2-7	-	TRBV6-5	CASSYSTDSYEQYF	TGTGCCAGCAGTTACAGCACAGATTCGTACGAGCAGTACTTC
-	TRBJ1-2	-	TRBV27	CASSSRAGEAGYTF	TGTGCCAGCAGTTCCCGGGCAGGGGAGGCGGGCTACACCTTC
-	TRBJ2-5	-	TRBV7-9	CASSLVVDSIETQYF	TGTGCCAGCAGCTTAGTGGTTGACAGTATAGAGACCCAGTACTTC
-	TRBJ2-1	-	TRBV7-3	CASSLMGRGAYNEQFF	TGTGCCAGCAGCTTAATGGGGAGAGGGGCCTACAATGAGCAGTTCTTC
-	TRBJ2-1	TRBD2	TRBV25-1	CASRQAGGAYNEQFF	TGTGCCAGCAGGCAAGCGGGAGGAGCCTACAATGAGCAGTTCTTC
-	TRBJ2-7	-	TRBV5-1	CASSLDASSYEQYF	TGCGCCAGCAGCTTGGATGCCAGTTCCTACGAGCAGTACTTC
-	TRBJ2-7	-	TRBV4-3	CASSQEHRYEQYF	TGCGCCAGCAGCCAAGAACACCGGTACGAGCAGTACTTC
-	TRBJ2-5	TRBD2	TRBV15	CATQVGPGGETQYF	TGTGCCACCCAGGTGGGGCCGGGAGGGGAGACCCAGTACTTC
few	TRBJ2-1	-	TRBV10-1	CASTEDGNNEQFF	TGCGCCAGCACGGAAGATGGGAACAATGAGCAGTTCTTC
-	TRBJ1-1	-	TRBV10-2	CASTNRVGVEAFF	TGCGCCAGCACCAACCGTGTGGGGGTTGAAGCTTTCTTT
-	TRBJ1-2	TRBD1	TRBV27	CASSLIPTGGSGYTF	TGTGCCAGCAGTCTTATACCCACAGGGGGCTCTGGCTACACCTTC
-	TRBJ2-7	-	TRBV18	CASSPGQGPYEQYF	TGTGCCAGCTCACCAGGTCAGGGGCCCTACGAGCAGTACTTC
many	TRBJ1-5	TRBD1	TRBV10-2	CASSGQGSEPQHF	TGCGCCAGCAGTGGACAGGGGAGTGAACCCCAGCATTTT
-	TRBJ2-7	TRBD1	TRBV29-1	CSVALQDRQTYEQYF	TGCAGCGTGGCCTTGCAGGACAGGCAAACCTACGAGCAGTACTTC
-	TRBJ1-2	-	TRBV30	CAWSPDNYGYTF	TGTGCCTGGAGTCCGGACAACTATGGCTACACCTTC
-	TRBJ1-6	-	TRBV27	CASRSGAAYNSPLHF	TGTGCCAGCAGATCGGGGGCCGCTTATAATTCACCCCTCCACTTT
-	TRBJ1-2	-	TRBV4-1	CASSQDPNRSGYTF	TGCGCCAGCAGCCAAGATCCTAACCGGTCAGGCTACACCTTC
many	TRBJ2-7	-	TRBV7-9	CASSLGEGNSYEQYF	TGTGCCAGCAGCTTAGGAGAGGGTAACTCCTACGAGCAGTACTTC
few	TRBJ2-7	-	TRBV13	CASTSGYEQYF	TGTGCCAGCACCTCTGGGTACGAGCAGTACTTC
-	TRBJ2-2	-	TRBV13	CASSITGELFF	TGTGCCAGCAGTATCACCGGGGAGCTGTTTTTT
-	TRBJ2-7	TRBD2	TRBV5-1	CASSLGVASGEQYF	TGCGCCAGCAGCTTGGGGGTGGCTAGCGGAGAGCAGTACTTC
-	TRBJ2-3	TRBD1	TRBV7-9	CASSLGTGEWDTQYF	TGTGCCAGCAGCTTAGGGACAGGGGAGTGGGATACGCAGTATTTT
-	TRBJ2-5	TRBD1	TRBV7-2	CASSLRTGQRTQYF	TGTGCCAGCAGCCTTAGGACAGGGCAGCGGACCCAGTACTTC
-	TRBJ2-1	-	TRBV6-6	CASSAQDTRFYNEQFF	TGTGCCAGCAGTGCCCAGGACACAAGGTTTTACAATGAGCAGTTCTTC
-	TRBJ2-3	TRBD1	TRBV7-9	CASSSYQGATDTQYF	TGTGCCAGCAGTTCCTACCAGGGGGCAACAGATACGCAGTATTTT
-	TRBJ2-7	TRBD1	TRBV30	CAWSRTGSYEQYF	TGTGCCTGGAGTCGGACAGGGTCCTACGAGCAGTACTTC
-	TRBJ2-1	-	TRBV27	CASRPDRSSYNEQFF	TGTGCCAGCAGGCCCGACAGGAGCTCCTACAATGAGCAGTTCTTC
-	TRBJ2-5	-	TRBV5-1	CASSLEGGGVQETQYF	TGCGCCAGCAGCTTGGAGGGCGGGGGCGTTCAAGAGACCCAGTACTTC
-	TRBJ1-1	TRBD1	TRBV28	CATVSRQGGTEAFF	TGTGCCACCGTATCAAGACAGGGTGGGACTGAAGCTTTCTTT
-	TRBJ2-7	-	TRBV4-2	CASSQEGLNYEQYF	TGTGCCAGCAGCCAAGAGGGTCTAAACTACGAGCAGTACTTC
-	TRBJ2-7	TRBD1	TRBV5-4	CASSLARDRVGEQYF	TGTGCCAGCAGCTTGGCCCGGGACAGGGTGGGCGAGCAGTACTTC
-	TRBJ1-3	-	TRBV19	CASSTTGGTGNTIYF	TGTGCCAGTAGTACGACAGGCGGGACTGGAAACACCATATATTTT
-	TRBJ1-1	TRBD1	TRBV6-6	CASSPGQGVWGTEAFF	TGTGCCAGCAGCCCGGGACAGGGGGTTTGGGGCACTGAAGCTTTCTTT
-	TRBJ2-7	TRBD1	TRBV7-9	CASSLGPPQGADEQYF	TGTGCCAGCAGCTTAGGGCCCCCACAGGGGGCCGACGAGCAGTACTTC
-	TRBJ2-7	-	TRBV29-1	CSVTDGTYEQYF	TGCAGCGTTACCGACGGAACTTACGAGCAGTACTTC
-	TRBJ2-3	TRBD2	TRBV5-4	CASSSGLAGFADTQYF	TGTGCCAGCAGCTCAGGACTAGCGGGATTTGCAGATACGCAGTATTTT
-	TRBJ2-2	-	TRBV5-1	CASSFGGEVTGELFF	TGCGCCAGCAGCTTTGGGGGCGAAGTAACCGGGGAGCTGTTTTTT
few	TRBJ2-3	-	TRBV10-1	CASSWNTDTQYF	TGCGCCAGCAGTTGGAACACAGATACGCAGTATTTT
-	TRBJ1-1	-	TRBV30	CAGSSQGNTEAFF	TGTGCCGGATCTAGCCAGGGGAACACTGAAGCTTTCTTT
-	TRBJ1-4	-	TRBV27	CASSFEGRTNEKLFF	TGTGCCAGCAGTTTCGAGGGTCGGACTAATGAAAAACTGTTTTTT
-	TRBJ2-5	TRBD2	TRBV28	CASSLGGGTKTQYF	TGTGCCAGCAGTTTGGGCGGGGGTACGAAGACCCAGTACTTC
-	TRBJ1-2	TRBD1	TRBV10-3	CAISEWTGGGYGYTF	TGTGCCATCAGTGAGTGGACAGGGGGAGGCTATGGCTACACCTTC
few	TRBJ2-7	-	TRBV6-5	CASSPGTYEQYF	TGTGCCAGCAGTCCGGGAACCTACGAGCAGTACTTC
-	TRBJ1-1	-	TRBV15	CATSRDLGSVPKNTEAFF	TGTGCCACCAGCAGAGATCTGGGTTCAGTTCCTAAGAACACTGAAGCTTTCTTT
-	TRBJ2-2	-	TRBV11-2	CASSPGDRDTGELFF	TGTGCCAGCAGCCCGGGGGATAGGGACACCGGGGAGCTGTTTTTT
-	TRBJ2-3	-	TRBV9	CASSVGSSDTTDTQYF	TGTGCCAGCAGCGTAGGGAGTAGCGATACCACAGATACGCAGTATTTT
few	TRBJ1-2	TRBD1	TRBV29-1	CSAGQGGDGYTF	TGCAGCGCCGGACAGGGGGGGGATGGCTACACCTTC